The 23 T cell receptor beta chains listed next were all sequenced from one sample in a study of blood T cell repertoires in COVID-19. Sequenced by immunoSEQ multiplex PCR; TCRdb stores in-frame clones only, minus some. The sample has about 340,000 clones; 85% to 90% are singletons. Sequenced material: peripheral blood. These receptors were obtained from a woman in her 50s with COVID-19, enrolled during active disease.

This sequence joins TRBV19 and TRBJ1-4, with TRBD1 identical over 7 bases. CDR1 and CDR2 from the germline V gene are LNHDA and SQIVND (reference sequence). The CDR3 has 15 amino acids. The V and J ends lost 4 bases and 0 bases, in that order; junction bases with no gene match: 2. DNA of the CDR3: TGTGCCAGTAGTAGACAGGGTTCAACTAATGAAAAACTGTTTTTT. It is translated as CASSRQGSTNEKLFF.

This sequence joins TRBV18 and TRBJ1-3; D perhaps matches TRBD1 (5 bases). The germline V gene encodes CDR1 KGHSH and CDR2 LQKENI. Trimming left V 4 bases short and J 0 bases short, with 13 bases between. The CDR3 spans 16 residues. The chain's CDR3 is CASSQKTVSSGNTIYF. CDR3 nucleotides: TGTGCCAGCTCACAGAAGACAGTTTCCTCTGGAAACACCATATATTTT.

V is TRBV5-1 and J is TRBJ2-6; D is undetermined. Trimming left V 4 bases short and J 0 bases short, with 11 bases between. The CDR3 sequence is 16 residues long. Per the germline V gene, CDR1 is SGHRS and CDR2 is YFSETQ. CDR3 bases: TGCGCCAGCAGCCCTACAGCAAGCTCTGGGGCCAACGTCCTGACTTTC. Its translation is CASSPTASSGANVLTF.

The chain carries TRBV6-6 and TRBJ1-1; 8 bases are a match to TRBD1. V lost 6 bases, J lost 8 bases, and 8 bases stayed unmatched. The CDR3 contains 13 residues. CDR1 MNHNY and CDR2 SVGAGI come from the germline V gene (reference sequence). This CDR3 reads CASRLTGGREAFF. The DNA of the CDR3 is TGTGCCAGCAGACTCACAGGGGGTAGGGAAGCTTTCTTT.

This clone was found once. The chain employs TRBV27 and TRBJ2-7; 7 bases map to TRBD2. CDR1 is MNHEY and CDR2 is SMNVEV in the germline V gene (reference sequence). This CDR3 spans 15 amino acids. Trimming cost V 1 base and J 6 bases; bases outside gene matches: 9. This chain's CDR3 is CASSLFRGRAAEQYF. The CDR3 DNA reads TGTGCCAGCAGTTTATTTCGGGGGAGGGCGGCCGAGCAGTACTTC.

J is TRBJ2-1 and V is TRBV3-1 (or the pseudogene TRBV3-2), with D possibly being TRBD1 (5 bases). Germline V gene data show CDR1 as LGHDT and CDR2 as YNNKEL (reference sequence). The CDR3 has 12 residues. The V and J ends lost 2 bases and 8 bases respectively, with 7 bases between them. The CDR3 coding sequence is TGTGCCAGCAGCCAAAGGGGTGATGAGCAGTTCTTC. Its translation: CASSQRGDEQFF.

V is TRBV7-9 and J is TRBJ1-1; the match to TRBD1 covers 7 bases. The CDR3 spans 13 residues. V gave up 1 base and J gave up 7 bases; unmatched junction bases: 3. The germline V gene encodes CDR1 SEHNR and CDR2 FQNEAQ (reference sequence). The CDR3 DNA reads TGTGCCAGCAGCTTAGTACGGACAGGTGAAGCTTTCTTT. Its translation: CASSLVRTGEAFF.

The V and J genes are TRBV7-8 and TRBJ1-1; D is unresolved. The CDR3 extends over 14 amino acids. Trimming cost V 0 bases and J 4 bases, with 9 bases left between them. Germline CDR1 SGHVS, CDR2 FQNEAQ. The CDR3 sequence: CASSLARVGTEAFF. CDR3 sequence (DNA): TGTGCCAGCAGCTTAGCGAGGGTTGGCACTGAAGCTTTCTTT.

V is TRBV18 and J is TRBJ2-5; a weak D match, TRBD1 (6 bases). V lost 6 bases and J 1 base, leaving 15 bases between the germline ends. The germline V gene encodes CDR1 KGHSH and CDR2 LQKENI. CDR3 size: 15 residues. CDR3 nucleotides: TGTGCCAGCTCCCCTTCAGGGGTCCCCCAAGAGACCCAGTACTTC. Its protein is CASSPSGVPQETQYF.

This clone has a single count. This chain joins TRBV24-1 and TRBJ2-3, with 7 bases lining up with TRBD1. The CDR3 runs 15 residues. The ends lost 8 bases at V and 2 bases at J; junction bases unmatched: 9. Germline CDR1 reads KGHDR; CDR2 reads SFDVKD. CDR3 DNA sequence: TGTGCCACCAACGACAGGGTGACACACACAGATACGCAGTATTTT. It encodes CATNDRVTHTDTQYF.

This chain links TRBV24-1 with TRBJ2-6; TRBD1 aligns across 11 bases. This CDR3 is built from 17 residues. Per germline, CDR1 KGHDR and CDR2 SFDVKD. J gave up 1 base and V 5 bases, and 3 bases lay outside the gene matches. The DNA for the CDR3 is TGTGCCACCAGTGGGGGACAGGGGGGATCTGGGGCCAACGTCCTGACTTTC. As protein: CATSGGQGGSGANVLTF.

This chain's CDR3 is CAISGAPGTTNYEQYF. CDR3 coding DNA: TGTGCCATCAGTGGAGCCCCAGGGACAACCAACTACGAGCAGTACTTC. The chain recombines TRBV10-3 with TRBJ2-7, with D perhaps TRBD1 (6 bases). V was trimmed by 4 bases and J by 3 bases, leaving 19 bases between them. The CDR3 contains 16 residues. Germline lookup yields CDR1 ENHRY and CDR2 SYGVKD.

V gene TRBV5-1 combines with J gene TRBJ2-7, with TRBD2 identical over 7 bases. The germline V gene encodes CDR1 SGHRS and CDR2 YFSETQ. V gave up 7 bases and J gave up 6 bases; unmatched junction bases: 10. This CDR3 spans 13 amino acids. The CDR3 bases are TGCGCCAGCCGGGACTATGGTTCCCCCGAGCAGTACTTC. The encoded protein is CASRDYGSPEQYF.

The rearrangement links TRBV7-2 to TRBJ1-1; D is undetermined. This CDR3 spans 13 amino acids. The V end lost 4 bases, the J end lost 1 base, and 7 bases lay between the germline ends. Per the germline V gene, CDR1 is SGHTA and CDR2 is FQGNSA. CDR3 residues: CASSSHRNTEAFF. The CDR3 bases are TGTGCCAGCAGCTCTCACAGGAACACTGAAGCTTTCTTT.

This clone was recorded once. This rearrangement joins TRBV6-5 to TRBJ2-1; tentative D call: TRBD1 (6 bases). Germline lookup yields CDR1 MNHEY and CDR2 SVGAGI. The CDR3 covers 15 residues. Trimming shortened V by 7 bases and J by 6 bases, and 19 bases separated the two germline ends. This CDR3 reads CASTERRLTGNEQFF. The CDR3 nucleotides read TGTGCCAGCACCGAGAGGCGTCTGACAGGCAATGAGCAGTTCTTC.

CDR3 bases: TGCGCCAGCAGCTTGGCCAGGACAGGAATAAACAATGAGCAGTTCTTC. Protein sequence: CASSLARTGINNEQFF. This rearrangement joins TRBV5-1 to TRBJ2-1; 7 positions agree with TRBD1. The CDR3 spans 16 residues. V shed 0 bases, J shed 5 bases, and the junction held 8 bases outside the gene matches. Germline loops: CDR1 SGHRS, CDR2 YFSETQ. Looking up the rest from reference TRBV5-1 and TRBJ2-1 gives the full variable domain: KAGVTQTPRYLIKTRGQQVTLSCSPISGHRSVSWYQQTPGQGLQFLFEYFSETQRNKGNFPGRFSGRQFSNSRSEMNVSTLELGDSALYLCASSLARTGINNEQFFGPGTRLTVL.

The chain uses TRBV11-2 and TRBJ1-2, with D perhaps TRBD1 (6 bases). V was cut by 4 bases and J by 7 bases, with 13 bases left in between. Germline lookup yields CDR1 SGHAT and CDR2 FQNNGV. CDR3 size: 13 residues. The CDR3 DNA sequence: TGTGCCAGCAGCTACGGGGGGGCTGGTGGCTACACCTTC. Translating it yields CASSYGGAGGYTF.

V usage is TRBV12-3 or TRBV12-4 and J usage is TRBJ2-7, with D perhaps matching TRBD1 (6 bases). The V end lost 6 bases, the J end lost 2 bases, and 11 bases lay between the germline ends. The CDR3 length is 13 residues. The CDR3 protein is CASRRTAAYEQYF. DNA of the CDR3: TGTGCCAGCAGGAGGACAGCCGCCTACGAGCAGTACTTC.

V gene TRBV7-2 combines with J gene TRBJ2-5; 10 bases align to TRBD2. The CDR3 consists of 18 residues. Germline lookup yields CDR1 SGHTA and CDR2 FQGNSA. With V trimmed by 0 bases and J by 1 base, 8 bases remained unmatched. The CDR3 region has the DNA TGTGCCAGCAGCTTAGCTAGCCTTAGCGGGAGGATCCAAGAGACCCAGTACTTC. Translating it yields CASSLASLSGRIQETQYF.

CDR3 DNA sequence: TGCGCCAGCAGTCCCACCAGGGATACGCAGTATTTT. Translation gives CASSPTRDTQYF. This chain connects TRBV5-1 to TRBJ2-3, with D unclear. V lost 5 bases and J lost 6, with 10 bases in between. Germline assignment: CDR1 SGHRS and CDR2 YFSETQ. This CDR3 comprises 12 residues.

This clone came up once. This chain links TRBV11-2 with TRBJ2-7; TRBD2 might be the D (7 bases). Germline lookup yields CDR1 SGHAT and CDR2 FQNNGV. V was shortened by 1 base and J by 5 bases, with 12 bases between the two germline ends. This CDR3 spans 14 amino acids. CDR3: CASSLARGADEQYF. In DNA form, the CDR3 reads TGTGCCAGCAGCTTAGCTCGGGGGGCGGACGAGCAGTACTTC.

The CDR3: CATFPTGANYGYTF. The CDR3, as DNA: TGTGCCACCTTCCCGACAGGGGCCAACTATGGCTACACCTTC. The gene calls are TRBV28 and TRBJ1-2; 8 positions match TRBD1. The CDR3 is 14 residues long. Germline loops: CDR1 MDHEN, CDR2 SYDVKM. V lost 10 bases to trimming and J lost 2 bases; unmatched junction nucleotides: 9.

This sequence joins TRBV18 and TRBJ2-3, with D maybe TRBD2 (6 bases). The CDR3 is made up of 16 amino acids. Looked up from germline, CDR1 is KGHSH and CDR2 is LQKENI. V was cut by 2 bases and J by 1 base, with 13 bases left in between. This CDR3 reads CASSPLGASGTDTQYF. The CDR3 DNA reads TGTGCCAGCTCACCATTAGGGGCTAGCGGCACAGATACGCAGTATTTT.